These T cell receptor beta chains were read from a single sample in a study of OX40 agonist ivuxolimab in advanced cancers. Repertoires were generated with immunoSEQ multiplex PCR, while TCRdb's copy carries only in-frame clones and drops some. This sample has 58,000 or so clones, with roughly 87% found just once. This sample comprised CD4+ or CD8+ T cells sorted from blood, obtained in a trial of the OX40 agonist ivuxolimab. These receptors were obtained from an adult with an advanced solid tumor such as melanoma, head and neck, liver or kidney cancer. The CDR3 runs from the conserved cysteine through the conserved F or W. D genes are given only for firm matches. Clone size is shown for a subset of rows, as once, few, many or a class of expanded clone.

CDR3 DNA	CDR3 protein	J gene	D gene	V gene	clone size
TGTGCCAGCAGCCCGGGACTAGCGCAAAACATTCAGTACTTC	CASSPGLAQNIQYF	TRBJ2-4	TRBD2	TRBV14	NA
TGTGCCAGCTGTACGATAGCGGGAGGTTCTACCGGGGAGCTGTTTTTT	CASCTIAGGSTGELFF	TRBJ2-2	TRBD2	TRBV27	NA
TGTGCCAGCAGCCGCCGGACTAGCGGGTTTGACGAGCAGTACTTC	CASSRRTSGFDEQYF	TRBJ2-7	TRBD2	TRBV7-9	NA
TGTGCCAGTAGCGGGATGGGTAATGAGCAGTTCTTC	CASSGMGNEQFF	TRBJ2-1	NA	TRBV19	NA
TGTGCCAGCAGCTCCTGGACTAGCGGGATCCAAGAGACCCAGTACTTC	CASSSWTSGIQETQYF	TRBJ2-5	TRBD2	TRBV11-2	NA
TGCGCCAGCAGCCAAGCCGAAGGAAGGACTGAAGCTTTCTTT	CASSQAEGRTEAFF	TRBJ1-1	NA	TRBV4-1	NA
TGCGCCAGCAGCTTGGATTGGGGTTATGAGCAGTTCTTC	CASSLDWGYEQFF	TRBJ2-1	NA	TRBV5-4	once
TGCGCCAGCAGCCAAGGACTAGGAGAGACCCAGTACTTC	CASSQGLGETQYF	TRBJ2-5	NA	TRBV4-1	NA
TGTGCCAGCAGTCCGGGACTAGCGGGGGCAGGTGAGCAGTTCTTC	CASSPGLAGAGEQFF	TRBJ2-1	TRBD2	TRBV6-5	NA
TGTGCCAGCAGCCCCATTGCGGGAGGATACGAGCAGTACTTC	CASSPIAGGYEQYF	TRBJ2-7	TRBD2	TRBV7-9	NA
TGTGCCAGCAGCTTATCAACCACCCTGAGGGCTTTCTTT	CASSLSTTLRAFF	TRBJ1-1	NA	TRBV7-9	NA
TGCGCCAGCAGCTTGGCGGAGGGAAGCAATCAGCCCCAGCATTTT	CASSLAEGSNQPQHF	TRBJ1-5	NA	TRBV5-1	NA
TGTGCCAGCAGCTCGACCGCTCAGCGGGAGGGCCATGAGCAGTTCTTC	CASSSTAQREGHEQFF	TRBJ2-1	TRBD2	TRBV7-9	NA
TGTGCCAGCAGTTTTGTGGGGATGGGGGCAACAGAGACCCAGTACTTC	CASSFVGMGATETQYF	TRBJ2-5	NA	TRBV27	few
TGTGCCAGTAGTATGGGACAGGGGCACACTGAAGCTTTCTTT	CASSMGQGHTEAFF	TRBJ1-1	TRBD1	TRBV19	NA
TGCGCCAGCAGCTTGGGGAGGGGAGCTGAAGCTTTCTTT	CASSLGRGAEAFF	TRBJ1-1	NA	TRBV5-1	NA
TGCGCCAGCAGCCATCGGACTGGGGTGCCCGACTCCTACAATGAGCAGTTCTTC	CASSHRTGVPDSYNEQFF	TRBJ2-1	NA	TRBV4-1	NA
TGTGCCAGCAGCTTCCCTAGCGGGGGTCACAATGAGCAGTTCTTC	CASSFPSGGHNEQFF	TRBJ2-1	TRBD2	TRBV11-3	NA
TGTGCCAGCAGCTCGGGACAGGGCTCCTACGAGCAGTACTTC	CASSSGQGSYEQYF	TRBJ2-7	TRBD1	TRBV9	NA
TGTGCCAGCAGCCCGGGACAGACGCTCGCTGAAGCTTTCTTT	CASSPGQTLAEAFF	TRBJ1-1	TRBD1	TRBV7-9	NA
TGTGCCAGTAGTATAATGGACTATGGCTACACCTTC	CASSIMDYGYTF	TRBJ1-2	NA	TRBV19	NA
TGTGCCAGCAGCTTAGGGTCGGCAGTTACACATGGCTACACCTTC	CASSLGSAVTHGYTF	TRBJ1-2	NA	TRBV7-9	NA
TGTGCCAGCAGCGGGGCAGGGAAGGCCATGAACACTGAAGCTTTCTTT	CASSGAGKAMNTEAFF	TRBJ1-1	NA	TRBV7-9	NA
TGTGCCAGCAGTTTAAATCCCCAAGAGACCCAGTACTTC	CASSLNPQETQYF	TRBJ2-5	NA	TRBV28	NA
TGTGCCAGCAGTTTTAACGGGAGGGCCCAAGAGACCCAGTACTTC	CASSFNGRAQETQYF	TRBJ2-5	TRBD2	TRBV28	NA
TGTGCCAGCTGGGGTAGCGGGGTCTCCTACGAGCAGTACTTC	CASWGSGVSYEQYF	TRBJ2-7	TRBD2	TRBV2	NA
TGCGCCAGCAGCGACAACAGATTGGGGAACACTGAAGCTTTCTTT	CASSDNRLGNTEAFF	TRBJ1-1	NA	TRBV10-2	few
TGTGCCAGCAGCTTGGGACCGAACAATCAGCCCCAGCATTTT	CASSLGPNNQPQHF	TRBJ1-5	NA	TRBV7-2	NA
TGTGCCAGCAGCCCTATGGGTGAAGCTTTCTTT	CASSPMGEAFF	TRBJ1-1	NA	TRBV7-9	few
TGTGCCAGCAGTTCACATACCGCAGGCACCGGGGAGCTGTTTTTT	CASSSHTAGTGELFF	TRBJ2-2	NA	TRBV27	NA
TGTGCCAGTAGTATAGATGCGGGCGGGAGCGTTGGCGAGCAGTACTTC	CASSIDAGGSVGEQYF	TRBJ2-7	TRBD2	TRBV19	NA
TGTGCCAGCAGCTTGGCCCCGGTGGCCGAGCAGTACTTC	CASSLAPVAEQYF	TRBJ2-7	NA	TRBV5-6	NA
TGCAGCGGACAGGGGGGTCGAAATGAGCAGTTCTTC	CSGQGGRNEQFF	TRBJ2-1	TRBD1	TRBV29-1	NA
TGTGCCAGCAGTCCGAACGCGGGTTTGGCCAATGAGCAGTTCTTC	CASSPNAGLANEQFF	TRBJ2-1	NA	TRBV27	NA
TGTGCCAGTTCGGGGGGACTAAGCAATCAGCCCCAGCATTTT	CASSGGLSNQPQHF	TRBJ1-5	NA	TRBV6-5	NA
TGCGCCAGCGGGGAGGACGCCGAGCAGTACTTC	CASGEDAEQYF	TRBJ2-7	NA	TRBV5-1	NA
TGTGCCAGCAGAGGGGGAGCCTACACTGAAGCTTTCTTT	CASRGGAYTEAFF	TRBJ1-1	NA	TRBV27	NA
TGTGCCAGCAGTGAAGGGCAGGGCTATGGCTACACCTTC	CASSEGQGYGYTF	TRBJ1-2	NA	TRBV6-1	NA
TGTGCCAGCAGTTACTCACCAGGCCCGGACTATGGCTACACCTTC	CASSYSPGPDYGYTF	TRBJ1-2	NA	TRBV6-5	NA
TGTGCCAGCAGCTTATGGGGGACAGGGATCGGCTACACCTTC	CASSLWGTGIGYTF	TRBJ1-2	TRBD1	TRBV11-2	NA
TGTGCCAGCAGTTCGGACCCACAGAGGGCCGCAACTAATGAAAAACTGTTTTTT	CASSSDPQRAATNEKLFF	TRBJ1-4	NA	TRBV2	NA